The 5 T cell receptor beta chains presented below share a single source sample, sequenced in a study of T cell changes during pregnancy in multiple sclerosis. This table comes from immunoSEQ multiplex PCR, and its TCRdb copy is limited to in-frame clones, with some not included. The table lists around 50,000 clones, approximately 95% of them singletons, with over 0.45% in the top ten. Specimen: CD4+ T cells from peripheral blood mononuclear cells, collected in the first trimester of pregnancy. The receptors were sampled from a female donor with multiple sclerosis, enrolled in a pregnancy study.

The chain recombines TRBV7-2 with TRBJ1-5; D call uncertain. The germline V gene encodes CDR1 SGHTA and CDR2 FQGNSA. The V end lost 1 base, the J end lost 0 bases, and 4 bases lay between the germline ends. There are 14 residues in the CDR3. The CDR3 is CASSLEYSNQPQHF. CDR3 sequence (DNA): TGTGCCAGCAGCTTAGAATATAGCAATCAGCCCCAGCATTTT.

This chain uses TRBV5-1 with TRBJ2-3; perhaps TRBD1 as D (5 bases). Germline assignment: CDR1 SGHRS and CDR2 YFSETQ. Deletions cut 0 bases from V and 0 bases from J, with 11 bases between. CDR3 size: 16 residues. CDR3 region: CASSLGVSGSTDTQYF. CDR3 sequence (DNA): TGCGCCAGCAGCTTGGGGGTGTCAGGGAGCACAGATACGCAGTATTTT.

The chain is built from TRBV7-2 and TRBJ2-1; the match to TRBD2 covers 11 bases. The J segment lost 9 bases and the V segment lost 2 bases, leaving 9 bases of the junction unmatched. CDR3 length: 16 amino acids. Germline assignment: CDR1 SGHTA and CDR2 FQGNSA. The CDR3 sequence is CASSLTLSGGAGEQFF. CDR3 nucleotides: TGTGCCAGCAGCTTAACACTTAGCGGGGGGGCCGGTGAGCAGTTCTTC.

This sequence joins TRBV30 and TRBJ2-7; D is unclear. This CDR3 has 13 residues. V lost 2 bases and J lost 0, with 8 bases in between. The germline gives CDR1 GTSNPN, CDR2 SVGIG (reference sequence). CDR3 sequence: CAWSHSNSYEQYF. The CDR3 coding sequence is TGTGCCTGGAGTCACAGCAACTCCTACGAGCAGTACTTC.

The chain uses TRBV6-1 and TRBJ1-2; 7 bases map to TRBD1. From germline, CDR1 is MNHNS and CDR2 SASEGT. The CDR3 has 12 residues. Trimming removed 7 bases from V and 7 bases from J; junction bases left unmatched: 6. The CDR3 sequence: CASTKNRGGYTF. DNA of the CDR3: TGTGCCAGCACGAAAAACAGGGGTGGCTACACCTTC.